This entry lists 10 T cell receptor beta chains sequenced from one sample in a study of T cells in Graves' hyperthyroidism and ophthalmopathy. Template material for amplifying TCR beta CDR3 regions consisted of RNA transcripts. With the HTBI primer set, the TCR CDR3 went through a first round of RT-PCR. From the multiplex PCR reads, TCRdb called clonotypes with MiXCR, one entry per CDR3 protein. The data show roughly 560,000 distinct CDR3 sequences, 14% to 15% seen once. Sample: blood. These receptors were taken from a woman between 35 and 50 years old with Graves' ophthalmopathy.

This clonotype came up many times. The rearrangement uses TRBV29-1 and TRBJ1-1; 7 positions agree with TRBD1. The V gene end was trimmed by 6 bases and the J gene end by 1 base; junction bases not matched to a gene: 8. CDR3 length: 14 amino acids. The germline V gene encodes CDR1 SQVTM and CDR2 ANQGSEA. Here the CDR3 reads CSVTRQGPNTEAFF. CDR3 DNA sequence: TGCAGCGTGACCCGACAGGGCCCGAACACTGAAGCTTTCTTT.

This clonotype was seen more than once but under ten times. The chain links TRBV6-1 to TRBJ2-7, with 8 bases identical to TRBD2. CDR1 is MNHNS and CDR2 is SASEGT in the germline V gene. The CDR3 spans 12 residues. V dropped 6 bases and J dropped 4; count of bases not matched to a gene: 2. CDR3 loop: CASRIAGYEQYF. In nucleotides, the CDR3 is TGTGCCAGCAGGATAGCGGGATACGAGCAGTACTTC.

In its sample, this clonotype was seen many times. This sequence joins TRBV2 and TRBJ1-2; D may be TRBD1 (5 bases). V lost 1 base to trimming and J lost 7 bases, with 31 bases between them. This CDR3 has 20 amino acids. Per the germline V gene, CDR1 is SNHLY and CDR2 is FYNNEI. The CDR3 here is CASSEVRSQGRLVGIFGYTF. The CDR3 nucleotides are TGTGCCAGCAGTGAAGTTAGGTCCCAGGGAAGGCTGGTGGGGATTTTTGGCTACACCTTC. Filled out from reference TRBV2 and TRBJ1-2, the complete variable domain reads EPEVTQTPSHQVTQMGQEVILRCVPISNHLYFYWYRQILGQKVEFLVSFYNNEISEKSEIFDDQFSVERPDGSNFTLKIRSTKLEDSAMYFCASSEVRSQGRLVGIFGYTFGSGTRLTVV.

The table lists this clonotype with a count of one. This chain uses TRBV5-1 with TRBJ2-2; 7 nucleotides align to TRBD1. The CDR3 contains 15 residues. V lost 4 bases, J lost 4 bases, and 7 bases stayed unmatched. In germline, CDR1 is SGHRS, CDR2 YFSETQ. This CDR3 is CASSAGQAVTGELFF. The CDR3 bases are TGCGCCAGCAGCGCCGGACAGGCTGTCACCGGGGAGCTGTTTTTT.

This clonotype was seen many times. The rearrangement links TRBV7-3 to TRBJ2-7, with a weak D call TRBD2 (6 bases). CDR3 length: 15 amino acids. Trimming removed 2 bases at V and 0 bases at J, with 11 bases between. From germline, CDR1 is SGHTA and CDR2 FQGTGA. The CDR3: CASSLRPGDSYEQYF. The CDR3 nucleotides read TGTGCCAGCAGCTTACGTCCGGGAGACTCCTACGAGCAGTACTTC.

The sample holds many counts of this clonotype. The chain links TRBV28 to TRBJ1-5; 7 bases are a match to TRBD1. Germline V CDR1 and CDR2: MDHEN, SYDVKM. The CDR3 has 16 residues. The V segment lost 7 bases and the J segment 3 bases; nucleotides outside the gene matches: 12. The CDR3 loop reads CASTVLGGYSNQPQHF. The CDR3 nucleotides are TGTGCCAGCACTGTGTTAGGGGGCTATTCCAATCAGCCCCAGCATTTT.

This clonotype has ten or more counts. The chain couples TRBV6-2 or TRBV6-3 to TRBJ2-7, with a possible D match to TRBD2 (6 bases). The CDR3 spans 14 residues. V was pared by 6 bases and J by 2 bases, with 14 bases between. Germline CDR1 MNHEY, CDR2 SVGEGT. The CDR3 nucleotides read TGTGCCAGCAGCCTCCCGCGGGGCACCTACGAGCAGTACTTC. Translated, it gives CASSLPRGTYEQYF.

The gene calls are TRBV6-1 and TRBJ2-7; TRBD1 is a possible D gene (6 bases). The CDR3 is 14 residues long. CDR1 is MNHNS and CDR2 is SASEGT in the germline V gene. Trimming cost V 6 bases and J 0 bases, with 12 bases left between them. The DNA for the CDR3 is TGTGCCAGCAGATGGACAGCAAGCTCCTACGAGCAGTACTTC. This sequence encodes CASRWTASSYEQYF.

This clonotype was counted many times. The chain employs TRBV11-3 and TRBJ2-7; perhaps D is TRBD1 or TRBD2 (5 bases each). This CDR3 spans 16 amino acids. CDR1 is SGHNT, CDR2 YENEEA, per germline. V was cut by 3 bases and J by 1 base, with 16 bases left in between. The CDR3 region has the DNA TGTGCCAGCAGCTTCGACACGGGGCCAGGTTCCTACGAGCAGTACTTC. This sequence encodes CASSFDTGPGSYEQYF.

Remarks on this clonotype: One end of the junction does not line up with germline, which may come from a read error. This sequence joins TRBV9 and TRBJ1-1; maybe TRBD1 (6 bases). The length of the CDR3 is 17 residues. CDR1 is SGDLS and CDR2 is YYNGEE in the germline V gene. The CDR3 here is CASSACGGQRGDTQAFF. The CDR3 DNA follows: TGTGCCAGCAGCGCCTGTGGGGGCCAACGGGGAGACACTCAAGCTTTCTTT. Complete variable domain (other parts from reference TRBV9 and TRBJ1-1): DSGVTQTPKHLITATGQRVTLRCSPRSGDLSVYWYQQSLDQGLQFLIQYYNGEERAKGNILERFSAQQFPDLHSELNLSSLELGDSALYFCASSACGGQRGDTQAFFGQGTRLTVV.